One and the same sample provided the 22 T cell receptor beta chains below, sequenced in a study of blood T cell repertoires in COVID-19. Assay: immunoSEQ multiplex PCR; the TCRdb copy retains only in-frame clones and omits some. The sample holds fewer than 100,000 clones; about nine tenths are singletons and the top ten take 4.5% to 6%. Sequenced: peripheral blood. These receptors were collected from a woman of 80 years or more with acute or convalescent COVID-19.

CDR3 sequence (DNA): TGTGCCAGCAGTCCTTCGGACAGAATAGGCGAGCAGTACTTC. Translated, it gives CASSPSDRIGEQYF. J is TRBJ2-7 and V is TRBV6-5; tentative D call: TRBD1 (6 bases). The CDR3 loop spans 14 amino acids. The V gene lost 5 bases and the J gene lost 6 bases, with 17 bases spanning the gap. The germline V gene has CDR1 MNHEY and CDR2 SVGAGI.

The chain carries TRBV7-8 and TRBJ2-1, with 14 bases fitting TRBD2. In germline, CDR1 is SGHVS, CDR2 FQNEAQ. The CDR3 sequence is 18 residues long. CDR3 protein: CATTPGLAGEISYNEQFF. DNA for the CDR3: TGTGCTACCACCCCGGGACTAGCGGGAGAGATCTCCTACAATGAGCAGTTCTTC.

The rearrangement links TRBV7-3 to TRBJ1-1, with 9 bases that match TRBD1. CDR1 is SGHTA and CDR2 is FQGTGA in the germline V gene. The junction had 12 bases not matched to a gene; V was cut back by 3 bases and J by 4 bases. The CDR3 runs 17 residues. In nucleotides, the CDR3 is TGTGCCAGCAGCTTGACCGGGACAGGGTCCGCGAGCACTGAAGCTTTCTTT. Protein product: CASSLTGTGSASTEAFF. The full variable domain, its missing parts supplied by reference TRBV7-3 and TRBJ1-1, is GAGVSQTPSNKVTEKGKYVELRCDPISGHTALYWYRQSLGQGPEFLIYFQGTGAADDSGLPNDRFFAVRPEGSVSTLKIQRTERGDSAVYLCASSLTGTGSASTEAFFGQGTRLTVV.

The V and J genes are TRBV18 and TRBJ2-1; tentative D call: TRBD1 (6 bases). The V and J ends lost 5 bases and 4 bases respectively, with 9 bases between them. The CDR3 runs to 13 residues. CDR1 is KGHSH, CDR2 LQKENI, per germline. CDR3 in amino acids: CASSVDRYNEQFF. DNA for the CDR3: TGTGCCAGCTCAGTGGACAGATACAATGAGCAGTTCTTC.

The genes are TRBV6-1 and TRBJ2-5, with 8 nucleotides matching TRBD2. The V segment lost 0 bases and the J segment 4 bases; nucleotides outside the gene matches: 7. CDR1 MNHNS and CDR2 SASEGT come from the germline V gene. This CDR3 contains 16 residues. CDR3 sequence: CASSEAMAGGRETQYF. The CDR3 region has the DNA TGTGCCAGCAGTGAAGCGATGGCGGGAGGAAGAGAGACCCAGTACTTC.

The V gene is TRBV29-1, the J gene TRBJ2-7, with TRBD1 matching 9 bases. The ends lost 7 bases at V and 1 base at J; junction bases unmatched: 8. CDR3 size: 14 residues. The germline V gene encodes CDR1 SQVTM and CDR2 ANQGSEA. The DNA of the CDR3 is TGCAGCGCTTTCCCGGGACAGGGATCCTACGAGCAGTACTTC. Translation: CSAFPGQGSYEQYF.

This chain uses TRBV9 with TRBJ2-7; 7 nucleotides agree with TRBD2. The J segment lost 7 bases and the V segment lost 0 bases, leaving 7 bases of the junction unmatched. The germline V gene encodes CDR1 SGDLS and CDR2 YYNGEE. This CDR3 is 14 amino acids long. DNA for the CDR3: TGTGCCAGCAGCGTAGGGCTAGCGGCTCGGGAGCAGTACTTC. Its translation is CASSVGLAAREQYF.

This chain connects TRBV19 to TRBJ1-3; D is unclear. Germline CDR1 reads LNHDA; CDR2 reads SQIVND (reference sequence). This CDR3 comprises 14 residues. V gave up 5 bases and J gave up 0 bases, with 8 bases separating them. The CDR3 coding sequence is TGTGCCAGTAGTGACCGGAGCTCTGGAAACACCATATATTTT. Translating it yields CASSDRSSGNTIYF. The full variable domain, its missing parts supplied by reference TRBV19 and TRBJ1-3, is DGGITQSPKYLFRKEGQNVTLSCEQNLNHDAMYWYRQDPGQGLRLIYYSQIVNDFQKGDIAEGYSVSREKKESFPLTVTSAQKNPTAFYLCASSDRSSGNTIYFGEGSWLTVV.

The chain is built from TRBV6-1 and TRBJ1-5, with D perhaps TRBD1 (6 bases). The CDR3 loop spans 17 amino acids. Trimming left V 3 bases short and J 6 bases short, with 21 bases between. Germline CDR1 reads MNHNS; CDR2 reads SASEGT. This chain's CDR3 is CASSDFPGGAPGQPQHF. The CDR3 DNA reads TGTGCCAGCAGTGATTTTCCGGGGGGCGCACCGGGTCAGCCCCAGCATTTT.

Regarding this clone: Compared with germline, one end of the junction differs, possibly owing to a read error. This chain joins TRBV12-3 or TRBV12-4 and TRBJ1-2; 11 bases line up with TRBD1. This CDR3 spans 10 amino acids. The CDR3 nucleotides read TGTGCCAGCAGTCAGGGACAGGGGGACTTC. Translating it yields CASSQGQGDF.

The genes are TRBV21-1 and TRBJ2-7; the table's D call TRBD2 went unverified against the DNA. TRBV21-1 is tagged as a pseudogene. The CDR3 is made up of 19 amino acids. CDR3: CATPLVVAGVSPPGYEQYF. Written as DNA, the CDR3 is TGTGCCACCCCTTTGGTGGTAGCGGGAGTCTCCCCCCCCGGGTACGAGCAGTACTTC.

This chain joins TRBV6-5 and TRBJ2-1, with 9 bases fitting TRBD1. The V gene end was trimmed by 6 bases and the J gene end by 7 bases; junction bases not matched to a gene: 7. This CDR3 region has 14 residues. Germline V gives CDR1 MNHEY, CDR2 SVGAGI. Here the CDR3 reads CASSPGQGENEQFF. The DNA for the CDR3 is TGTGCCAGCAGCCCGGGACAGGGAGAAAATGAGCAGTTCTTC.

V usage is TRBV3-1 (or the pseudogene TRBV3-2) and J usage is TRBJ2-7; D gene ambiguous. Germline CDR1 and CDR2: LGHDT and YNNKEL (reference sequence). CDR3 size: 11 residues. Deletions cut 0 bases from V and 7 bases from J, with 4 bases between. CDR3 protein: CASSQETEQYF. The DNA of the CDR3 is TGTGCCAGCAGCCAAGAGACAGAGCAGTACTTC.

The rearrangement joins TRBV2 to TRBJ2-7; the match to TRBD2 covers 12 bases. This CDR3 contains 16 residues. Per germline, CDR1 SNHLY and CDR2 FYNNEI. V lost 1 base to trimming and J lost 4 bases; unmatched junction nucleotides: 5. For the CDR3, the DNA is TGTGCCAGCAGTGAAGAACTACTAGCGGGGGGTTACGAGCAGTACTTC. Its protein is CASSEELLAGGYEQYF.

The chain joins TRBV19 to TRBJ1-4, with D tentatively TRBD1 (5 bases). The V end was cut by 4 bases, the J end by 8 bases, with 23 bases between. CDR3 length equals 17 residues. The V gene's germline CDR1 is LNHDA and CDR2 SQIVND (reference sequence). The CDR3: CASSRALSGRLEEKLFF. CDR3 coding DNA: TGTGCCAGTAGTAGGGCCCTCTCAGGGCGGTTGGAGGAAAAACTGTTTTTT.

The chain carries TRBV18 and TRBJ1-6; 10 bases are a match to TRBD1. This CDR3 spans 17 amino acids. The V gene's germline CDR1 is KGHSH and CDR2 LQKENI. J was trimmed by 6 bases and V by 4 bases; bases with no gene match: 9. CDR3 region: CASSRGTGATTNSPLHF. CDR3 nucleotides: TGTGCCAGCTCACGCGGGACAGGGGCCACAACTAATTCACCCCTCCACTTT.

CDR3 sequence: CACTSRDRGLGEKLFF. The CDR3 DNA reads as TGTGCCTGTACGTCCCGGGACAGGGGTTTAGGTGAAAAACTGTTTTTT. The chain couples TRBV30 to TRBJ1-4; the match to TRBD1 covers 10 bases. Looked up from germline, CDR1 is GTSNPN and CDR2 is SVGIG (reference sequence). Germline trimming cut 6 bases from V and 7 bases from J; bases unmatched to any gene: 14. CDR3 length: 16 amino acids.

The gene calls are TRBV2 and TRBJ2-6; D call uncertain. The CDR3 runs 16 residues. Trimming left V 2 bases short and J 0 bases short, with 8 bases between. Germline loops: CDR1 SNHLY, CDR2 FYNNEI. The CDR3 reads CASSESGHSGANVLTF. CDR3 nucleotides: TGTGCCAGCAGTGAATCCGGTCACTCTGGGGCCAACGTCCTGACTTTC.

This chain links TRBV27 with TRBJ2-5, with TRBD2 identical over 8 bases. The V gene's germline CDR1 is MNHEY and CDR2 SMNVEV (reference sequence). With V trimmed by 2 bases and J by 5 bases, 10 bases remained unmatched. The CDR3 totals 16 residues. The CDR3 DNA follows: TGTGCCAGCAGTTTAGACGCCGGGGGGGCCTGGGAGACCCAGTACTTC. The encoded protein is CASSLDAGGAWETQYF.

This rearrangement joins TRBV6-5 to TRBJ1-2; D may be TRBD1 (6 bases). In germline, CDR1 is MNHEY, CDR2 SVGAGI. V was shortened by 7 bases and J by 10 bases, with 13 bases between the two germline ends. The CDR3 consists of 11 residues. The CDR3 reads CASTNRETYTF. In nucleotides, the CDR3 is TGTGCCAGCACTAACAGGGAGACCTACACCTTC.

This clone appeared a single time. The DNA of the CDR3 is TGTGCCAGCAGCCAAGAGGCCCCCTATGGCTACACCTTC. This sequence encodes CASSQEAPYGYTF. The chain couples TRBV7-9 to TRBJ1-2; D remains ambiguous. In germline, CDR1 is SEHNR, CDR2 FQNEAQ (reference sequence). The V gene lost 5 bases and the J gene lost 4 bases, with 11 bases spanning the gap. The CDR3 is 13 residues long.

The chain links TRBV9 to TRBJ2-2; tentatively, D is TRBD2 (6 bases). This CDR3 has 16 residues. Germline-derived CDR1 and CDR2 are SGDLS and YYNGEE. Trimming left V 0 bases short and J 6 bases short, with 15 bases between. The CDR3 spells CASSVVSGRGPGELFF. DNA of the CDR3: TGTGCCAGCAGCGTAGTTTCCGGGAGAGGTCCCGGGGAGCTGTTTTTT.